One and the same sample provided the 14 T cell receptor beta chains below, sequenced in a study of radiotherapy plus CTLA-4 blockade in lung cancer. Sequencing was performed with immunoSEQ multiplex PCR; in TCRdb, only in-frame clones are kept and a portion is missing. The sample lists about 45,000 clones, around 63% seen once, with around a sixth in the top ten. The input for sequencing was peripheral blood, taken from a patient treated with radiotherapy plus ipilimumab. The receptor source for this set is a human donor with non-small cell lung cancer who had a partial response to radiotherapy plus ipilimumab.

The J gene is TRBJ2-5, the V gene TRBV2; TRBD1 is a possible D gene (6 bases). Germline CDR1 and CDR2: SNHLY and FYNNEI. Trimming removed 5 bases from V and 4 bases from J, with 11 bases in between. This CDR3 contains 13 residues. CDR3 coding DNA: TGTGCCAGCAGTACAGGGTACGGAGAGACCCAGTACTTC. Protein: CASSTGYGETQYF.

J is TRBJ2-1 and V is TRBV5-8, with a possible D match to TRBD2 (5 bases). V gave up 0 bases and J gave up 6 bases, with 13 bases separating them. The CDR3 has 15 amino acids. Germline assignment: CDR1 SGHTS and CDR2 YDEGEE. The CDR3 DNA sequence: TGTGCCAGCAGCTTGGGGGCAACTAGTTCCAATGAGCAGTTCTTC. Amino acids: CASSLGATSSNEQFF.

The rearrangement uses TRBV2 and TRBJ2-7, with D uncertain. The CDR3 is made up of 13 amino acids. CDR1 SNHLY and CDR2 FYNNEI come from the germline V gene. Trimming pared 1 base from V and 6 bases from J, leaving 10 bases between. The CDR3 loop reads CASSEGHGVEQYF. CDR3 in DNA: TGTGCCAGCAGTGAAGGCCACGGAGTCGAGCAGTACTTC. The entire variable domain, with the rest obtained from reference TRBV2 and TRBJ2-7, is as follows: EPEVTQTPSHQVTQMGQEVILRCVPISNHLYFYWYRQILGQKVEFLVSFYNNEISEKSEIFDDQFSVERPDGSNFTLKIRSTKLEDSAMYFCASSEGHGVEQYFGPGTRLTVT.

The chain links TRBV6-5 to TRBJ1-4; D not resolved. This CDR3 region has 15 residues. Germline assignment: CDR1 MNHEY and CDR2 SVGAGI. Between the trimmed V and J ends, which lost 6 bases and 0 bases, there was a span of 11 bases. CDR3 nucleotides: TGTGCCAGCAGCCGTAGCCTCGCAACTAATGAAAAACTGTTTTTT. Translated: CASSRSLATNEKLFF.

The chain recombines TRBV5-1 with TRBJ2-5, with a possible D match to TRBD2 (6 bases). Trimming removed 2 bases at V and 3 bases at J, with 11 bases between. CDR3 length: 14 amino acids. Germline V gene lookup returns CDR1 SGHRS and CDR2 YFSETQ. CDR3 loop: CASSFAGNEETQYF. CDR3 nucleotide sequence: TGCGCCAGCAGCTTCGCGGGGAACGAAGAGACCCAGTACTTC.

In DNA, the CDR3 is TGCGCCAGCAGCTCGGACGCCTGGGGAGGGTCGAGCTCCTATAATTCACCCCTCCACTTT. Amino acids: CASSSDAWGGSSSYNSPLHF. This sequence joins TRBV5-1 and TRBJ1-6, with D hard to call. Germline loops: CDR1 SGHRS, CDR2 YFSETQ. This CDR3 comprises 20 residues. Trimming removed 3 bases from V and 0 bases from J, with 22 bases in between.

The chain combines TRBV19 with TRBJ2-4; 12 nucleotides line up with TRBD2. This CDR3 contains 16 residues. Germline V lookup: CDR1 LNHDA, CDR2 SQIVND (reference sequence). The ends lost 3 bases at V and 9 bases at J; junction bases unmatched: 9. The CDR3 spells CASSIWLAGGPAIQYF. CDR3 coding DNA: TGTGCCAGTAGTATCTGGCTAGCGGGAGGGCCGGCCATTCAGTACTTC.

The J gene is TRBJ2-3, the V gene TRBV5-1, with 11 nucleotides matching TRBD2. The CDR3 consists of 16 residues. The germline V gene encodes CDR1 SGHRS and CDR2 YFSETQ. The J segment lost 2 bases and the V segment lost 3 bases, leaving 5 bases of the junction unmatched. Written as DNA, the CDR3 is TGCGCCAGCAGCTCGAGACTAGCGGGACTCACAGATACGCAGTATTTT. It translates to CASSSRLAGLTDTQYF.

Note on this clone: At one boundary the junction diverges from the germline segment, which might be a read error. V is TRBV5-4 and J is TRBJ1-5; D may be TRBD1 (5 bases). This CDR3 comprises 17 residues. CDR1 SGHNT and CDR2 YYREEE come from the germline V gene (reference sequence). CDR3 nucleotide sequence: TGCGCCAGCAGCCAAGATGCATCGGGGGAGATCCATCAGCCCCAGCATTTT. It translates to CASSQDASGEIHQPQHF.

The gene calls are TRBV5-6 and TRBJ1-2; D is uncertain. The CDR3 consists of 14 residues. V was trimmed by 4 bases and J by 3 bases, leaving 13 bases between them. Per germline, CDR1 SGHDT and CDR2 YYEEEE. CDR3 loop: CASSRQEADYGYTF. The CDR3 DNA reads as TGTGCCAGCAGCCGTCAAGAGGCTGACTATGGCTACACCTTC. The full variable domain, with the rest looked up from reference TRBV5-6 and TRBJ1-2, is DAGVTQSPTHLIKTRGQQVTLRCSPKSGHDTVSWYQQALGQGPQFIFQYYEEEERQRGNFPDRFSGHQFPNYSSELNVNALLLGDSALYLCASSRQEADYGYTFGSGTRLTVV.

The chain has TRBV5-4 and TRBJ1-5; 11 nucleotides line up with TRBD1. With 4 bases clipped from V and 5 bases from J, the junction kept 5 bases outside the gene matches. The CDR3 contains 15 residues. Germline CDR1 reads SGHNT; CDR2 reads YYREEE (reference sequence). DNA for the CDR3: TGTGCCAGCAGCGATGGGGACAGGGGGGATCAGCCCCAGCATTTT. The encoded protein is CASSDGDRGDQPQHF.

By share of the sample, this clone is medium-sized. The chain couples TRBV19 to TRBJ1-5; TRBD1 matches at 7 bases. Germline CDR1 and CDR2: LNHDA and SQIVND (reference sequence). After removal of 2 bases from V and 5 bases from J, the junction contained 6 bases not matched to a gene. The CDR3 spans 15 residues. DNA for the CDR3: TGTGCCAGTAGTATAACGACAGGGCCCGATCAGCCCCAGCATTTT. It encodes CASSITTGPDQPQHF.

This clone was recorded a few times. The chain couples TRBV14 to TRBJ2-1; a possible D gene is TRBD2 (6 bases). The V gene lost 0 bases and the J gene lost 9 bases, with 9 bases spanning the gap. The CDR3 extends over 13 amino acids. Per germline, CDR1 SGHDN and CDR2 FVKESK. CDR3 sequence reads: CASSQDRRGEQFF. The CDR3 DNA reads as TGTGCCAGCAGCCAAGATAGGCGGGGTGAGCAGTTCTTC.

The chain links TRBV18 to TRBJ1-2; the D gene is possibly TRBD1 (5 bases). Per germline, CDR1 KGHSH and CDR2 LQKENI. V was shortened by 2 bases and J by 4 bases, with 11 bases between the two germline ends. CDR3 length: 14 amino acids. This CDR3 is CASSPGTPTYGYTF. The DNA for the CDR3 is TGTGCCAGCTCACCAGGGACTCCTACCTATGGCTACACCTTC.